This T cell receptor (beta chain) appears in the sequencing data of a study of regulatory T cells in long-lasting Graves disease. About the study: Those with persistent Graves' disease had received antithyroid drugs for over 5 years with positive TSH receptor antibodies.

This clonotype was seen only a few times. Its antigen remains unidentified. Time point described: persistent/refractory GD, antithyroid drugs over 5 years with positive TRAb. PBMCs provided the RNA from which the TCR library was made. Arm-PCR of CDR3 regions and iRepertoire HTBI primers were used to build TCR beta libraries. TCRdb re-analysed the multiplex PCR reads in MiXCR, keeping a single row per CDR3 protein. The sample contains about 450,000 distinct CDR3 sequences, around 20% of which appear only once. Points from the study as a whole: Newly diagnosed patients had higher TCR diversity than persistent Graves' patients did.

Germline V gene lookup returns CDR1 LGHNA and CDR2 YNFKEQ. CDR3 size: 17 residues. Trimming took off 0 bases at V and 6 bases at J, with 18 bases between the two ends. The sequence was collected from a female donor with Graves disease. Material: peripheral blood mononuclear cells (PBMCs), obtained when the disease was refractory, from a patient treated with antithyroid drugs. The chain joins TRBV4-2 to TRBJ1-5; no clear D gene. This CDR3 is CASSQDQNPGSGQPQHF. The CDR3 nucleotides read TGTGCCAGCAGCCAAGATCAGAATCCGGGGTCCGGTCAGCCCCAGCATTTT.